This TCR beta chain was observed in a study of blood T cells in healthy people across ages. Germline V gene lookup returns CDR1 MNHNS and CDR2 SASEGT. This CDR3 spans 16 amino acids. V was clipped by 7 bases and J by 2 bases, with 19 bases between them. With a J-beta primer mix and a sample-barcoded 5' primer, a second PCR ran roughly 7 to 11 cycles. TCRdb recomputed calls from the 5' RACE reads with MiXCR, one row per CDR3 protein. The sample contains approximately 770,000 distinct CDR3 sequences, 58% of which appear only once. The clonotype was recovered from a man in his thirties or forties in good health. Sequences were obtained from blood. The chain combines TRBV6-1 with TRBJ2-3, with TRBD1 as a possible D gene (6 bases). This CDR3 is CASISVGQRYTDTQYF. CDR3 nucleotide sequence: TGTGCCAGCATCTCCGTAGGACAGCGGTACACAGATACGCAGTATTTT.